Following are 24 T cell receptor beta chains from one sample sequenced in a study of glioma-infiltrating T cells. TCR alpha and beta CDR3 regions were amplified from RNA using iRepertoire nested multiplex PCR. One entry per CDR3 protein, called by TCRdb with MiXCR from the multiplex PCR reads. Found here are 170,000 or so distinct CDR3 sequences, over 40% of them singletons; the top ten hold around 5%. Sequenced input: glioma tissue, nonneoplastic brain tissue, or PBMCs (not recorded which). All receptors come from a human donor with low-grade glioma or glioblastoma, undergoing nonglioma brain surgery, or in good health (not recorded which).

Comment on this clonotype: Given a much more abundant clone one base away, this may be a read error. Since no conserved phenylalanine or tryptophan closes the CDR3, a read error is the likely cause. CDR3 sequence reads: CSASRDSGYEQYL. Written as DNA, the CDR3 is TGCAGTGCTAGCCGGGACAGCGGCTACGAGCAGTACCTC. The V call is TRBV20-1, the J call TRBJ2-7; 7 bases are a match to TRBD1. The germline gives CDR1 DFQATT, CDR2 SNEGSKA (reference sequence). This CDR3 has 13 amino acids. With 3 bases clipped from V and 3 bases from J, the junction kept 5 bases outside the gene matches.

In the case of this clonotype: A read error may be the cause here, since a much bigger clone is one base away. V gene TRBV20-1 combines with J gene TRBJ2-7; 7 positions agree with TRBD2. V was clipped by 6 bases and J by 3 bases; unmatched bases: 5. There are 12 residues in the CDR3. CDR1 DFQATT and CDR2 SNEGSKA come from the germline V gene (reference sequence). The DNA for the CDR3 is TGCAGTGCCCTAGCGGATTACTACGAGCAGTACTTC. Encoded protein: CSALADYYEQYF.

This rearrangement joins TRBV3-1 to TRBJ2-1; 9 nucleotides line up with TRBD2. The CDR3 has 14 amino acids. V trimming: 6 bases; J trimming: 7 bases; junction bases outside the gene matches: 7. From germline, CDR1 is LGHDT and CDR2 YNNKEL (reference sequence). The CDR3 region has the DNA TGTGCCAGCAGGCAAAGCGGGAGGATGAATGAGCAGTTCTTC. Its protein is CASRQSGRMNEQFF.

About this clonotype itself: It may be a read error: a sequence one base away is much more abundant. The chain couples TRBV20-1 to TRBJ1-5, with TRBD1 identical over 9 bases. Germline CDR1 reads DFQATT; CDR2 reads SNEGSKA (reference sequence). There are 15 residues in the CDR3. The CDR3 sequence: CSARDDRGGNQPQNF. In DNA form, the CDR3 reads TGCAGTGCTAGAGATGACAGGGGGGGCAATCAGCCCCAGAATTTT.

Ten or more counts support this clonotype. This chain joins TRBV28 and TRBJ1-2; D is perhaps TRBD1 (5 bases). Germline-derived CDR1 and CDR2 are MDHEN and SYDVKM. V gave up 5 bases and J gave up 2 bases, with 18 bases separating them. The CDR3 loop spans 16 amino acids. The CDR3 DNA sequence: TGTGCCAGCAGTCAAGGATCCGGGACGGCGAACTATGGCTACACCTTC. Its translation is CASSQGSGTANYGYTF.

The chain carries TRBV5-4 and TRBJ2-1; possible D gene TRBD1, 6 bases. The CDR3 is 14 amino acids. V gave up 1 base and J gave up 6 bases, with 11 bases separating them. Germline V CDR1 and CDR2: SGHNT, YYREEE (reference sequence). The CDR3 bases are TGTGCCAGCAGCTTGAGACAGGCGGTCAATGAGCAGTTCTTC. Its translation: CASSLRQAVNEQFF.

About this clonotype: This sequence may be a read error, since a much larger clone differs from it by one base. The chain is built from TRBV28 and TRBJ2-7; D gene uncertain. The DNA end is a closer match to TRBJ2-5, so the J assignment may be wrong. The germline V gene encodes CDR1 MDHEN and CDR2 SYDVKM. The length of the CDR3 is 12 residues. The CDR3 sequence is CGSSSGPETQYF. The CDR3 nucleotides are TGTGGCAGCAGTTCAGGACCAGAGACCCAGTACTTC.

Remarks on this clonotype: The junction departs from germline at one end; a sequencing error may be responsible. This rearrangement joins TRBV29-1 to TRBJ1-2; perhaps TRBD1 as D (5 bases). In germline, CDR1 is SQVTM, CDR2 ANQGSEA. There are 14 residues in the CDR3. The CDR3 DNA is TGCAGCGTTGTTCGGGACCCAAGGGACTATGTCTACACCTTC. Residues: CSVVRDPRDYVYTF.

The sample holds a few counts of this clonotype. This rearrangement joins TRBV5-5 to TRBJ2-3; D gene uncertain. Germline V gene data show CDR1 as SGHKS and CDR2 as YYEKEE (reference sequence). V was shortened by 4 bases and J by 0 bases, with 12 bases between the two germline ends. CDR3 length: 15 amino acids. The CDR3: CASSQDPSSTDTQYF. The CDR3 DNA sequence: TGTGCCAGCAGCCAAGACCCTTCTAGCACAGATACGCAGTATTTT.

Notes on this clonotype: Possible read error: a much larger clone is one base away. The V gene is TRBV2, the J gene TRBJ2-7; D unclear. This CDR3 spans 12 amino acids. Germline assignment: CDR1 SNHLY and CDR2 FYNNEI. This CDR3 is CASSYGAYERYF. The CDR3 bases are TGTGCCAGCAGTTACGGCGCATACGAGCGGTACTTC.

This sequence joins TRBV5-4 and TRBJ2-2; 7 bases fit TRBD1. The junction had 3 bases not matched to a gene; V was cut back by 0 bases and J by 4 bases. This CDR3 contains 15 residues. Per the germline V gene, CDR1 is SGHNT and CDR2 is YYREEE (reference sequence). This CDR3 is CASSLGDRVTGELFF. The CDR3 nucleotides are TGTGCCAGCAGCTTGGGTGACAGGGTCACCGGGGAGCTGTTTTTT.

This clonotype was observed many times. The chain recombines TRBV20-1 with TRBJ1-6; 7 bases match TRBD1. The junction had 11 bases not matched to a gene; V was cut back by 5 bases and J by 10 bases. CDR1 is DFQATT, CDR2 SNEGSKA, per germline (reference sequence). The CDR3 is 14 amino acids. CDR3 amino acids: CSAGPTGYGSPLHF. Here the CDR3 DNA reads TGCAGTGCTGGCCCGACAGGGTACGGCTCACCCCTCCACTTT.

There are many counts of this clonotype. The CDR3 protein is CASSYGGEQFF. DNA for the CDR3: TGTGCCAGCAGTTACGGAGGGGAGCAGTTCTTC. The J gene is TRBJ2-1, the V gene TRBV6-6; D perhaps matches TRBD2 (6 bases). The V and J ends lost 2 bases and 10 bases respectively, with 6 bases between them. Germline assignment: CDR1 MNHNY and CDR2 SVGAGI (reference sequence). The CDR3 extends over 11 amino acids.

On this clonotype: A read error is possible here, since a much larger clone lies one base away. This chain uses TRBV2 with TRBJ2-2; no clear D gene. There are 12 residues in the CDR3. The germline V gene has CDR1 SNHLY and CDR2 FYNNEI. V gave up 1 base and J gave up 6 bases, with 3 bases separating them. The CDR3 DNA is TGTGCCAGCAGTGAAGAGGCCGGGGAGCTGTTTTTT. Translated, it gives CASSEEAGELFF.

This clonotype was detected ten times or more. J is TRBJ2-3 and V is TRBV29-1, with D possibly being TRBD2 (6 bases). Trimming took off 4 bases at V and 2 bases at J, with 10 bases between the two ends. This CDR3 region has 13 residues. Germline CDR1 reads SQVTM; CDR2 reads ANQGSEA. This CDR3 is CSVVSSATDTQYF. CDR3 nucleotide sequence: TGCAGCGTTGTGTCTAGCGCCACAGATACGCAGTATTTT.

In this sample, this clonotype turned up a few times. The chain couples TRBV7-9 to TRBJ1-1, with TRBD1 matching over 7 bases. The germline V gene has CDR1 SEHNR and CDR2 FQNEAQ (reference sequence). J lost 1 base, V lost 5 bases, and 4 bases had no gene match. CDR3 length: 14 amino acids. CDR3 DNA sequence: TGTGCCAGCAGCCCCCGGACAGGGAACACTGAAGCTTTCTTT. Translated: CASSPRTGNTEAFF.

This clonotype was observed many times. The rearrangement uses TRBV20-1 and TRBJ1-2; D ambiguous. Between the trimmed V and J ends, which lost 6 bases and 8 bases, there was a span of 13 bases. Germline CDR1 is DFQATT and CDR2 is SNEGSKA (reference sequence). The CDR3 has 11 residues. CDR3 amino acids: CSAAGFTGYTF. The CDR3 region has the DNA TGCAGTGCAGCAGGCTTTACGGGCTACACCTTC.

In its sample, this clonotype was seen many times. The chain uses TRBV6-4 and TRBJ2-1, with D tentatively TRBD1 (6 bases). In germline, CDR1 is MRHNA, CDR2 SNTAGT. The V end was cut by 2 bases, the J end by 1 base, with 9 bases between. The CDR3 runs to 15 residues. The CDR3 loop reads CASSDTDSSYNEQFF. The CDR3 region has the DNA TGTGCCAGCAGTGACACGGACAGTTCCTACAATGAGCAGTTCTTC.

A remark on this clonotype: The junction does not match germline at one end; this may be a read error. V gene TRBV20-1 combines with J gene TRBJ2-1; D call uncertain. CDR3 length equals 12 residues. CDR1 and CDR2 (germline): DFQATT, SNEGSKA (reference sequence). CDR3 in amino acids: CSASTVFDEQSF. The CDR3 DNA is TGCAGTGCTAGCACGGTATTCGATGAGCAGTCCTTC.

This clonotype was found many times. In nucleotides, the CDR3 is TGTGCCAGCAGTTTAGGAGGACAGCTATCGTACGAGCAGTACTTC. As protein: CASSLGGQLSYEQYF. The chain couples TRBV27 to TRBJ2-7, with D possibly TRBD1 on 6 matching bases. CDR1 and CDR2 from the germline V gene are MNHEY and SMNVEV (reference sequence). CDR3 length: 15 residues. Trimming pared 2 bases from V and 4 bases from J, leaving 15 bases between.

A remark on this clonotype: A read error may explain this, as a much larger clone is one base away. The chain joins TRBV19 to TRBJ2-7, with D hard to call. Germline V gene data show CDR1 as LNHDA and CDR2 as SQIVND (reference sequence). There are 15 residues in the CDR3. V shed 1 base and J shed 7 bases, with 17 bases lying between them. The CDR3 loop reads CASSIGTLHWGEQYF. DNA for the CDR3: TGTGCCAGTAGTATAGGCACCCTACACTGGGGAGAGCAGTACTTC. Full variable domain (missing parts from reference TRBV19 and TRBJ2-7): DGGITQSPKYLFRKEGQNVTLSCEQNLNHDAMYWYRQDPGQGLRLIYYSQIVNDFQKGDIAEGYSVSREKKESFPLTVTSAQKNPTAFYLCASSIGTLHWGEQYFGPGTRLTVT.

This clonotype has a handful of counts. The chain joins TRBV29-1 to TRBJ2-1, with 10 bases that match TRBD2. Germline lookup yields CDR1 SQVTM and CDR2 ANQGSEA. V trimming: 7 bases; J trimming: 14 bases; junction bases outside the gene matches: 14. CDR3 length: 13 residues. The CDR3: CSGRTSGDAREFF. CDR3 bases: TGCAGCGGGAGGACTAGCGGAGACGCACGGGAGTTCTTC.

The chain carries TRBV20-1 and TRBJ2-1; the D is unclear. V was clipped by 7 bases and J by 7 bases, with 14 bases between them. Germline CDR1 and CDR2: DFQATT and SNEGSKA (reference sequence). This CDR3 has 12 amino acids. The CDR3 loop is CSVGVNGNEQFF. CDR3 nucleotides: TGCAGTGTCGGTGTGAATGGAAATGAGCAGTTCTTC.

On this clonotype: Since a much larger clone is just one base distant, this may be a read error. This CDR3 reads CASRREQNNEQLF. CDR3 coding DNA: TGTGCCAGCAGGAGGGAGCAAAACAATGAGCAGTTGTTC. The chain carries TRBV6-2 or TRBV6-3 and TRBJ2-1; weak D call: TRBD2 (5 bases). The CDR3 is made up of 13 amino acids. Germline CDR1 and CDR2: MNHEY and SVGEGT.